Following are 17 T cell receptor beta chains from one sample sequenced in a study of shared clonotypes between healthy human individuals. Sequenced by immunoSEQ multiplex PCR; TCRdb stores in-frame clones only, minus some. The table has 950,000 to 1,300,000 clones, around 74% seen once. The sample was memory CD4+ T cells sorted from blood. The subset is: CD45RA-negative fraction. Source of these receptors: a man in his late teens or twenties in good health.

This rearrangement joins TRBV11-2 to TRBJ2-3; possibly TRBD2 for D (5 bases). V lost 4 bases and J lost 0, with 14 bases in between. The CDR3 runs 16 residues. Germline lookup yields CDR1 SGHAT and CDR2 FQNNGV. Written as DNA, the CDR3 is TGTGCCAGCAGCTCTAACGGGGTTCTGAGCACAGATACGCAGTATTTT. Its protein product is CASSSNGVLSTDTQYF.

The chain recombines TRBV30 with TRBJ1-2, with 11 bases identical to TRBD1. The V and J ends lost 1 base and 8 bases, in that order; junction bases with no gene match: 6. The CDR3 loop spans 14 amino acids. Germline CDR1 is GTSNPN and CDR2 is SVGIG (reference sequence). This CDR3 is CAWSAKDRGRGYTF. Here the CDR3 DNA reads TGTGCCTGGAGTGCTAAGGACAGGGGGCGCGGCTACACCTTC. The full variable domain, in which reference TRBV30 and TRBJ1-2 provide the parts outside the CDR3, is SQTIHQWPATLVQPVGSPLSLECTVEGTSNPNLYWYRQAAGRGLQLLFYSVGIGQISSEVPQNLSASRPQDRQFILSSKKLLLSDSGFYLCAWSAKDRGRGYTFGSGTRLTVV.

The chain links TRBV10-2 to TRBJ1-1; D might be TRBD1 (6 bases). Trimming stripped 10 bases from V and 0 bases from J, with 12 bases between. The CDR3 extends over 13 amino acids. Germline CDR1 reads WSHSY; CDR2 reads SAAADI. The CDR3 DNA is TGCGCCACTGGGGACAACATGAACACTGAAGCTTTCTTT. It codes for CATGDNMNTEAFF.

In nucleotides, the CDR3 is TGTGCCAGCTCACCACCGCTCAGCTCCTACAATGAGCAGTTCTTC. It is translated as CASSPPLSSYNEQFF. The chain recombines TRBV18 with TRBJ2-1; D is ambiguous. The germline V and J ends were trimmed by 0 bases and 0 bases, with 6 bases remaining between them. The CDR3 totals 15 residues. Germline CDR1 reads KGHSH; CDR2 reads LQKENI. The variable domain in full, completed from reference TRBV18 and TRBJ2-1, reads NAGVMQNPRHLVRRRGQEARLRCSPMKGHSHVYWYRQLPEEGLKFMVYLQKENIIDESGMPKERFSAEFPKEGPSILRIQQVVRGDSAAYFCASSPPLSSYNEQFFGPGTRLTVL.

The chain recombines TRBV12-5 with TRBJ2-3; possibly TRBD1 for D (6 bases). Germline V gene sequence: CDR1 LGHNT, CDR2 FRNRAP. Trimming took 1 base from V and 2 from J, leaving 10 bases between them. The CDR3 extends over 15 amino acids. CDR3 bases: TGTGCTAGTGGTTTGGGGCAGGGGCTCACAGATACGCAGTATTTT. Translation: CASGLGQGLTDTQYF.

This chain connects TRBV6-1 to TRBJ2-7; no reliable D call. V lost 0 bases and J 2 bases, leaving 5 bases between the germline ends. This CDR3 region has 13 residues. The germline CDR1 and CDR2 sequences are MNHNS and SASEGT. The CDR3 sequence is CASSEAPTYEQYF. For the CDR3, the DNA is TGTGCCAGCAGTGAAGCCCCGACCTACGAGCAGTACTTC.

The chain has TRBV7-9 and TRBJ1-2; a possible D gene is TRBD1 (5 bases). CDR3 length equals 17 residues. CDR1 is SEHNR, CDR2 FQNEAQ, per germline (reference sequence). V lost 4 bases and J 8 bases, leaving 26 bases between the germline ends. CDR3 loop: CASSSPSRVGGREGYTF. CDR3 nucleotides: TGTGCCAGCAGCTCCCCCTCTAGAGTTGGGGGAAGGGAAGGCTACACCTTC.

V and J are TRBV6-5 and TRBJ2-5, with TRBD2 identical over 8 bases. Germline CDR1 is MNHEY and CDR2 is SVGAGI. This CDR3 spans 12 amino acids. With 5 bases clipped from V and 5 bases from J, the junction kept 1 base outside the gene matches. DNA for the CDR3: TGTGCCAGCAGTCGCGGGGGGGAGACCCAGTACTTC. Translated, it gives CASSRGGETQYF.

Note on this clone: Other DNA sequences in the sample encode the same CDR3. The chain couples TRBV19 to TRBJ1-6, with a weak D call TRBD1 (5 bases). Germline V gene sequence: CDR1 LNHDA, CDR2 SQIVND (reference sequence). The CDR3 has 12 amino acids. V lost 6 bases to trimming and J lost 7 bases, with 7 bases between them. CDR3 in amino acids: CASSRQNSPLHF. DNA for the CDR3: TGTGCCAGTAGCCGACAGAATTCACCCCTCCACTTT.

This clone was seen a handful of times. The chain employs TRBV19 and TRBJ1-1; D is ambiguous. This CDR3 spans 15 amino acids. V was pared by 3 bases and J by 0 bases, with 11 bases between. CDR1 is LNHDA and CDR2 is SQIVND in the germline V gene (reference sequence). This CDR3 is CASSIRPDLNTEAFF. Written as DNA, the CDR3 is TGTGCCAGTAGTATTCGTCCAGACCTGAACACTGAAGCTTTCTTT.

A note on this clone: Within the sample, other DNA sequences also encode this same CDR3. The V gene is TRBV5-1, the J gene TRBJ2-1; tentative D call: TRBD2 (6 bases). The V end was cut by 0 bases, the J end by 1 base, with 8 bases between. The germline gives CDR1 SGHRS, CDR2 YFSETQ. This CDR3 has 15 residues. This CDR3 is CASSLVSGSYNEQFF. In DNA form, the CDR3 reads TGCGCCAGCAGCTTGGTTAGCGGATCCTACAATGAGCAGTTCTTC.

The gene calls are TRBV23-1 and TRBJ2-5; TRBD1 matches 12 bases. TRBV23-1 is an open reading frame, and its role is uncertain. This CDR3 is built from 14 residues. Germline trimming cut 2 bases from V and 9 bases from J; bases unmatched to any gene: 4. In nucleotides, the CDR3 is TGCGCCAGCAGTCAAGGGGGACAGGGGGCATCCCAGTACTTC. Encoded protein: CASSQGGQGASQYF.

The sample holds one count of this clone. V gene TRBV7-9 combines with J gene TRBJ2-3; TRBD1 agrees at 7 bases. This CDR3 is built from 16 residues. The junction had 6 bases not matched to a gene; V was cut back by 1 base and J by 2 bases. Germline V gene sequence: CDR1 SEHNR, CDR2 FQNEAQ (reference sequence). The CDR3 sequence is CASSLDGRGSTDTQYF. DNA of the CDR3: TGTGCCAGCAGCTTAGATGGCAGGGGGTCCACAGATACGCAGTATTTT.

This clone was recorded once. This chain connects TRBV5-1 to TRBJ2-3; 7 nucleotides align to TRBD1. CDR1 and CDR2 from the germline V gene are SGHRS and YFSETQ. V lost 4 bases to trimming and J lost 4 bases; unmatched junction nucleotides: 3. The CDR3 contains 13 residues. The CDR3 sequence: CASSPGGSDTQYF. The CDR3 DNA reads as TGCGCCAGCAGCCCAGGGGGTTCAGATACGCAGTATTTT.

This rearrangement joins TRBV9 to TRBJ2-1, with a possible D match to TRBD1 (6 bases). The CDR3 is made up of 15 amino acids. The ends were cut back, 4 bases at V and 2 bases at J, with 13 bases in the middle. The germline V gene encodes CDR1 SGDLS and CDR2 YYNGEE. The DNA of the CDR3 is TGTGCCAGCAGCCTCCAGGGGACCACCTACAATGAGCAGTTCTTC. Residues: CASSLQGTTYNEQFF. The full variable domain, rest sourced from reference TRBV9 and TRBJ2-1, is DSGVTQTPKHLITATGQRVTLRCSPRSGDLSVYWYQQSLDQGLQFLIQYYNGEERAKGNILERFSAQQFPDLHSELNLSSLELGDSALYFCASSLQGTTYNEQFFGPGTRLTVL.

At least ten counts were recorded for this clone. The rearrangement uses TRBV4-2 and TRBJ1-1; D possibly corresponds to TRBD1 (5 bases). Looked up from germline, CDR1 is LGHNA and CDR2 is YNFKEQ. The CDR3 has 15 amino acids. V was trimmed by 1 base and J by 10 bases, leaving 19 bases between them. The CDR3 protein is CASSQGPQLTQGAFF. The CDR3 DNA reads as TGTGCCAGCAGCCAAGGGCCGCAACTTACCCAGGGAGCTTTCTTT.

This clone was seen only a few times. Other DNA sequences within the sample encode an identical CDR3. V and J are TRBV6-1 and TRBJ2-6; TRBD2 aligns across 8 bases. The CDR3 runs to 14 residues. J was trimmed by 2 bases and V by 7 bases; bases with no gene match: 1. Looked up from germline, CDR1 is MNHNS and CDR2 is SASEGT. As DNA, the CDR3 is TGTGCCAGCACGGGAGGGACTGGGGCCAACGTCCTGACTTTC. This codes for CASTGGTGANVLTF.